The T cell receptor (beta chain) described here comes from a study of tumor-infiltrating lymphocytes in localized non-small cell lung cancer. Here immunoSEQ multiplex PCR was the method, and the copy in TCRdb shows in-frame clones only, minus some. The profile covers about 14,000 clones, with approximately 70% appearing a single time and roughly 9.1% taken by the ten largest. This clone was recorded a few times. The CDR3 spans 17 residues. The junction had 16 bases not matched to a gene; V was cut back by 3 bases and J by 5 bases. Germline CDR1 reads GTSNPN; CDR2 reads SVGIG (reference sequence). This receptor was identified in a human donor with non-small cell lung cancer. The V call is TRBV30, the J call TRBJ2-7, with 10 bases identical to TRBD1. Sequences were obtained from lung tumor tissue. As DNA, the CDR3 is TGTGCCTGGAGCGGTGGAGGACAGGGGGGTCATATCGACGAGCAGTACTTC. It yields the protein CAWSGGGQGGHIDEQYF. The full variable domain, in which reference TRBV30 and TRBJ2-7 provide the parts outside the CDR3, is SQTIHQWPATLVQPVGSPLSLECTVEGTSNPNLYWYRQAAGRGLQLLFYSVGIGQISSEVPQNLSASRPQDRQFILSSKKLLLSDSGFYLCAWSGGGQGGHIDEQYFGPGTRLTVT.